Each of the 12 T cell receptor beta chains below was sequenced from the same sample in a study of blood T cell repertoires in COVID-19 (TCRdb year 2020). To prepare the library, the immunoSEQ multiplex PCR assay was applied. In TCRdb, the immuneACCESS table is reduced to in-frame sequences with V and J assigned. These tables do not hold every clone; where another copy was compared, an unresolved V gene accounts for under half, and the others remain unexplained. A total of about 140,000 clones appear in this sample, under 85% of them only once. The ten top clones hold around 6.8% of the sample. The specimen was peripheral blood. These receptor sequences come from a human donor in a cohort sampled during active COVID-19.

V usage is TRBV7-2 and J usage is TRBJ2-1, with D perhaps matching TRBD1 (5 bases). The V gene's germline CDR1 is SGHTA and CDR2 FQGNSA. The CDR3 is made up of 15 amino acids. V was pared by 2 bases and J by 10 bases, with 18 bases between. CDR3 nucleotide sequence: TGTGCCAGCAGCTTACAAGGGGTTCCCTTTGGGGAGCAGTTCTTC. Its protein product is CASSLQGVPFGEQFF. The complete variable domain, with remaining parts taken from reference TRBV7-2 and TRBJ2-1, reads GAGVSQSPSNKVTEKGKDVELRCDPISGHTALYWYRQSLGQGLEFLIYFQGNSAPDKSGLPSDRFSAERTGGSVSTLTIQRTQQEDSAVYLCASSLQGVPFGEQFFGPGTRLTVL.

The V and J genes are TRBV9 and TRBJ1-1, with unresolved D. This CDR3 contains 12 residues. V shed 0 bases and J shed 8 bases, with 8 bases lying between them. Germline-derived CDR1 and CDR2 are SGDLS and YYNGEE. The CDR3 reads CASSVVDGEAFF. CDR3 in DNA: TGTGCCAGCAGCGTAGTAGACGGGGAAGCTTTCTTT.

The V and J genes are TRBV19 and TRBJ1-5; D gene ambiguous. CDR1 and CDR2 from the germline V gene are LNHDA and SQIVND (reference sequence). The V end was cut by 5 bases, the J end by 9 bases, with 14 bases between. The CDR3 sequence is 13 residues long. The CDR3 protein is CASSAGQRRPQHF. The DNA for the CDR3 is TGTGCCAGTAGTGCGGGCCAGCGGCGGCCCCAGCATTTT.

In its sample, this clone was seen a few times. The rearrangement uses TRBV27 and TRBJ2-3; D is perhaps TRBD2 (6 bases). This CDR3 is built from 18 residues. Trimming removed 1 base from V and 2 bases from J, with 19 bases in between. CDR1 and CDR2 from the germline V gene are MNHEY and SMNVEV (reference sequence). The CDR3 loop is CASSLFRPPDYFTDTQYF. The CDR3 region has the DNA TGTGCCAGCAGTTTATTCCGCCCCCCGGACTATTTCACAGATACGCAGTATTTT.

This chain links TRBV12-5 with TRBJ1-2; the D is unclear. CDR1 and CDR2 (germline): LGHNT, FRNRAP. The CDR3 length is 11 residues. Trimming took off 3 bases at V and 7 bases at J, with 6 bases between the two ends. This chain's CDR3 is CASGLEFGYTF. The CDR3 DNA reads TGTGCTAGTGGTTTAGAGTTTGGCTACACCTTC. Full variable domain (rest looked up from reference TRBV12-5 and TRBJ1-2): DARVTQTPRHKVTEMGQEVTMRCQPILGHNTVFWYRQTMMQGLELLAYFRNRAPLDDSGMPKDRFSAEMPDATLATLKIQPSEPRDSAVYFCASGLEFGYTFGSGTRLTVV.

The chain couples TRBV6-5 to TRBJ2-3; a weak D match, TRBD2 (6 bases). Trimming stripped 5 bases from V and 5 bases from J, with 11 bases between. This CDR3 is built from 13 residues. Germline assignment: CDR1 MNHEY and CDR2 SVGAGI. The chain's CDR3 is CASSPLGGDTQYF. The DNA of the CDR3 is TGTGCCAGCAGTCCCCTGGGGGGAGATACGCAGTATTTT.

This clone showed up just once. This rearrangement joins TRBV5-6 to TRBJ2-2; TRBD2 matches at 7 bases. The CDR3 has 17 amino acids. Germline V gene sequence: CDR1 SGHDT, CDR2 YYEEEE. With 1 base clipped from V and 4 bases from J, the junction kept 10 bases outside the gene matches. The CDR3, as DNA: TGTGCCAGCAGCTTGCCTAGCGGCTTACGGGGCACCGGGGAGCTGTTTTTT. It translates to CASSLPSGLRGTGELFF.

The chain's CDR3 is CASSPRQGPNTEAFF. CDR3 bases: TGTGCCAGCAGCCCGCGGCAGGGCCCGAACACTGAAGCTTTCTTT. V and J are TRBV7-2 and TRBJ1-1, with a possible D match to TRBD1 (5 bases). V lost 5 bases, J lost 1 base, and 14 bases lay in between. The CDR3 sequence is 15 residues long. Germline lookup yields CDR1 SGHTA and CDR2 FQGNSA. The full variable domain, rest sourced from reference TRBV7-2 and TRBJ1-1, is GAGVSQSPSNKVTEKGKDVELRCDPISGHTALYWYRQSLGQGLEFLIYFQGNSAPDKSGLPSDRFSAERTGGSVSTLTIQRTQQEDSAVYLCASSPRQGPNTEAFFGQGTRLTVV.

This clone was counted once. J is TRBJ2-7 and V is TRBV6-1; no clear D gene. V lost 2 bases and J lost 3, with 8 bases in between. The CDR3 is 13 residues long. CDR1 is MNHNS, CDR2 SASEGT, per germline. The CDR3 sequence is CASSELNSYEQYF. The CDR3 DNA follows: TGTGCCAGCAGTGAACTCAACAGCTACGAGCAGTACTTC.

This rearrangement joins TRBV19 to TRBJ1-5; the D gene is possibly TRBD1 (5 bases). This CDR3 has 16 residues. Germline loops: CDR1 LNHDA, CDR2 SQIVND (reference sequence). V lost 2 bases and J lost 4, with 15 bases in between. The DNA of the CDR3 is TGTGCCAGTAGTATAAGGTCCGACAGTTCAAATCAGCCCCAGCATTTT. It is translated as CASSIRSDSSNQPQHF.

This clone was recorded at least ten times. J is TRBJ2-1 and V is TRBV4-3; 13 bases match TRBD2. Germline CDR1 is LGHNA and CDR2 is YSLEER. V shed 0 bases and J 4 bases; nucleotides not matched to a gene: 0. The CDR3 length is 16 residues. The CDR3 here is CASSQELAGGYNEQFF. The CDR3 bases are TGCGCCAGCAGCCAAGAACTAGCGGGGGGGTACAATGAGCAGTTCTTC.

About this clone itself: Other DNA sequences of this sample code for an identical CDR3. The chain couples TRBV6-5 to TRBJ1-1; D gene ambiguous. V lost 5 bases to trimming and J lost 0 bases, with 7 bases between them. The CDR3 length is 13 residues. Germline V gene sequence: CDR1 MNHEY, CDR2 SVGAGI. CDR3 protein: CASSQVLNTEAFF. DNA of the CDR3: TGTGCCAGCAGTCAGGTTCTGAACACTGAAGCTTTCTTT.